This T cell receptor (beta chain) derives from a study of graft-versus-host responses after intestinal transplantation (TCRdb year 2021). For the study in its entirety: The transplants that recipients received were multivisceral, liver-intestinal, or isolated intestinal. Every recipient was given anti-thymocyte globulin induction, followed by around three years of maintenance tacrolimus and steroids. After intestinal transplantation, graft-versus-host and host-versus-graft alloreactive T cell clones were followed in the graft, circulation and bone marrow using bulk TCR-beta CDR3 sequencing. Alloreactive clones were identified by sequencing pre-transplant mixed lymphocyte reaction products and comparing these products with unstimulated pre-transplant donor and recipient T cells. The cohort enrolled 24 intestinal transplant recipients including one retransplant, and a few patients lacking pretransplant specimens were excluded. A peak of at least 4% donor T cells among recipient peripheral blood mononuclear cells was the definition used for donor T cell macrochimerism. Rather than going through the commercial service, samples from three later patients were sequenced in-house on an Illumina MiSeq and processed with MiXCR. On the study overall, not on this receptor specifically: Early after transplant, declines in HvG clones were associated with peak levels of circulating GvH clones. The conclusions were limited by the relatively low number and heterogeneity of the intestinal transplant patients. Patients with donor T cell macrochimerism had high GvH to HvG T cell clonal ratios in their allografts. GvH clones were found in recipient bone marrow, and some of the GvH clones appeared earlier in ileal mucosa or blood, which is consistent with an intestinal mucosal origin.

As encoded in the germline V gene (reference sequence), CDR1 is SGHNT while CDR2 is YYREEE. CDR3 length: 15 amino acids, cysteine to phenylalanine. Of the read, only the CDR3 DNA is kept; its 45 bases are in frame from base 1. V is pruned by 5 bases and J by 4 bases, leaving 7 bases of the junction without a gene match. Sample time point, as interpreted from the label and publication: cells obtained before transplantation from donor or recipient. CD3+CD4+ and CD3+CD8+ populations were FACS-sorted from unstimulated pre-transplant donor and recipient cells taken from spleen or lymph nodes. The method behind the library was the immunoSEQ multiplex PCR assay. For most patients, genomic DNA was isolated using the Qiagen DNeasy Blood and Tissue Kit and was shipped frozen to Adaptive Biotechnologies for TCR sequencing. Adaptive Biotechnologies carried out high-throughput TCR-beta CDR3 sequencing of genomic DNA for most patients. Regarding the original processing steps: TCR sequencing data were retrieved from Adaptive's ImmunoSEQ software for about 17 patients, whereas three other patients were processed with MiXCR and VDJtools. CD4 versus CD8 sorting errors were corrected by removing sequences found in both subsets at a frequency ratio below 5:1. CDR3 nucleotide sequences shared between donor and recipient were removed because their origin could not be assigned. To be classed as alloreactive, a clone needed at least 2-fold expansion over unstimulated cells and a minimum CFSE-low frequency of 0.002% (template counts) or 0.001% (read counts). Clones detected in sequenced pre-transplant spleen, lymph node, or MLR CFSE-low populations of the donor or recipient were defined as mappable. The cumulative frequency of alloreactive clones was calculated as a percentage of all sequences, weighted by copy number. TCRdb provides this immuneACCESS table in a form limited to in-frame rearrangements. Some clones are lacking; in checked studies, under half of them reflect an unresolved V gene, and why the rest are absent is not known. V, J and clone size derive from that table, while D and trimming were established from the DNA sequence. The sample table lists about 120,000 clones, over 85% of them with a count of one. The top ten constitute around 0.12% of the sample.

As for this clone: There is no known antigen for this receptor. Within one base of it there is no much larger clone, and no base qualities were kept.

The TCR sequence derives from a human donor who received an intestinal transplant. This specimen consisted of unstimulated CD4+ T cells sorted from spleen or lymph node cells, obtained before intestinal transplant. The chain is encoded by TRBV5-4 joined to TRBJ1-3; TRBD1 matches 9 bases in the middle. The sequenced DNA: TGTGCCAGCAGTCGCGACAGGGGGTACGGAAACACCATATATTTT. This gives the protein CASSRDRGYGNTIYF. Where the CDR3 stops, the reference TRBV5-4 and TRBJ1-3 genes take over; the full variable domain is ETGVTQSPTHLIKTRGQQVTLRCSSQSGHNTVSWYQQALGQGPQFIFQYYREEENGRGNFPPRFSGLQFPNYSSELNVNALELDDSALYLCASSRDRGYGNTIYFGEGSWLTVV.